This T cell receptor (beta chain) was found in a study of cytomegalovirus exposure and HLA in healthy donors. Germline trimming cut 8 bases from V and 2 bases from J; bases unmatched to any gene: 2. The CDR3 is made up of 12 amino acids. CDR1 is LNHDA, CDR2 SQIVND, per germline (reference sequence). The PCR used 60 Vbeta and 13 Jbeta primers. Generated by immunoSEQ multiplex PCR, the TCRdb table keeps only in-frame clones and is missing some. The sample lists about 190,000 clones, over 60% seen once, with approximately 2% in the top ten. The sequenced material came from PBMCs. The TCR sequence derives from a woman aged 25 to 39 in good health and CMV-seropositive. This rearrangement joins TRBV19 to TRBJ2-5; 7 positions match TRBD1. CDR3 protein: CASQGQQETQYF. The CDR3 DNA sequence: TGTGCCAGTCAGGGACAGCAAGAGACCCAGTACTTC.